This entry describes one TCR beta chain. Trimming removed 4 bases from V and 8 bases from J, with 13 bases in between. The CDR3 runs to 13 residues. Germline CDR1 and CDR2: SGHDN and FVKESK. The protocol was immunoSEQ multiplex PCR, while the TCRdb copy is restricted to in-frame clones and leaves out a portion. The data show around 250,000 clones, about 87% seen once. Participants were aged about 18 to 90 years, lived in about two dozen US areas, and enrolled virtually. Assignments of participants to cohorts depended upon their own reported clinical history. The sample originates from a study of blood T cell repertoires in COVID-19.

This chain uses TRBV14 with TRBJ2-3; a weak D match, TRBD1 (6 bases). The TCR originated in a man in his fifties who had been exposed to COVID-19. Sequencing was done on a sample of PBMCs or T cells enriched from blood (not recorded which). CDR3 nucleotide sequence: TGTGCCAGCAGCCCAAGGACAGTTGGTACGCAGTATTTT. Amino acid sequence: CASSPRTVGTQYF. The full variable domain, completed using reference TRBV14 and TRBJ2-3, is EAGVTQFPSHSVIEKGQTVTLRCDPISGHDNLYWYRRVMGKEIKFLLHFVKESKQDESGMPNNRFLAERTGGTYSTLKVQPAELEDSGVYFCASSPRTVGTQYFGPGTRLTVL.